Shown below are 17 T cell receptor beta chains from a single sample sequenced in a study of blood T cells in healthy people across ages. PCR was performed a second time for 7 to 11 cycles using a sample-barcoded 5' primer and a J-beta primer mix. One entry per CDR3 protein results from TCRdb running MiXCR on the 5' RACE reads. The repertoire includes just under 550,000 distinct CDR3 sequences, less than 25% of them detected once, and roughly 9% sits in the top ten. In addition, the sample was reused for a study of T cells of mothers and their children.

The sample taken for sequencing was blood. The receptors derive from a boy younger than 18 in good health.

In its sample, this clonotype was seen a few times. V and J are TRBV25-1 and TRBJ2-5; D is undetermined. The J call is uncertain, as TRBJ2-1 better fits the DNA end. The CDR3 contains 15 residues. Germline V gene sequence: CDR1 MGHDK, CDR2 SYGVNS. The CDR3 spells CASSEASPAYNEQFF. DNA of the CDR3: TGTGCCAGCAGTGAGGCGTCGCCCGCCTACAATGAGCAGTTCTTC.

This chain uses TRBV7-3 with TRBJ2-1, with 11 bases that match TRBD1. CDR1 is SGHTA, CDR2 FQGTGA, per germline. The V gene end was trimmed by 0 bases and the J gene end by 7 bases; junction bases not matched to a gene: 14. The CDR3 runs 19 residues. This CDR3 is CASSLTPGQGDAYENEQFF. CDR3 in DNA: TGTGCCAGCAGCTTAACCCCGGGACAGGGGGATGCTTATGAGAATGAGCAGTTCTTC.

The chain recombines TRBV18 with TRBJ1-3; no firm D call. This CDR3 contains 12 residues. V shed 0 bases and J shed 10 bases, with 7 bases lying between them. The V gene's germline CDR1 is KGHSH and CDR2 LQKENI. Here the CDR3 DNA reads TGTGCCAGCTCACCACCGCTTGAGACCATATATTTT. It encodes CASSPPLETIYF.

The chain is built from TRBV7-2 and TRBJ2-7; 15 bases match TRBD2. Per germline, CDR1 SGHTA and CDR2 FQGNSA. The CDR3 runs to 15 residues. Germline trimming cut 5 bases from V and 7 bases from J; bases unmatched to any gene: 6. In nucleotides, the CDR3 is TGTGCCAGCAGCATTGGACTAGCGGGAGGGCAAGAGCAGTACTTC. Its protein product is CASSIGLAGGQEQYF. The entire variable domain, with the rest obtained from reference TRBV7-2 and TRBJ2-7, is as follows: GAGVSQSPSNKVTEKGKDVELRCDPISGHTALYWYRQSLGQGLEFLIYFQGNSAPDKSGLPSDRFSAERTGGSVSTLTIQRTQQEDSAVYLCASSIGLAGGQEQYFGPGTRLTVT.

In this sample, this clonotype turned up a few times. This chain uses TRBV4-1 with TRBJ1-6, with 7 bases matching TRBD1. CDR1 is MGHRA and CDR2 is YSYEKL in the germline V gene. The CDR3 runs to 15 residues. V lost 2 bases and J lost 9; bases outside the gene matches: 7. Here the CDR3 reads CASSQKRDSSSPLHF. CDR3 DNA: TGCGCCAGCAGCCAAAAAAGGGACAGTAGTTCACCCCTCCACTTT.

This clonotype occurred a few times. The chain has TRBV20-1 and TRBJ1-2; possibly TRBD1 for D (6 bases). CDR1 is DFQATT, CDR2 SNEGSKA, per germline (reference sequence). The CDR3 is 12 amino acids. V gave up 4 bases and J gave up 6 bases, with 12 bases separating them. CDR3 nucleotide sequence: TGCAGTGCTAACGGCGGACAGCATGGCTACACCTTC. Amino acid sequence: CSANGGQHGYTF.

V usage is TRBV18 and J usage is TRBJ1-5; 9 bases fit TRBD1. The V and J ends lost 6 bases and 5 bases, in that order; junction bases with no gene match: 5. The V gene's germline CDR1 is KGHSH and CDR2 LQKENI. This CDR3 spans 14 amino acids. CDR3 in DNA: TGTGCCAGCTCCCGTCGACAGGGGGATCAGCCCCAGCATTTT. This codes for CASSRRQGDQPQHF. The whole variable domain, remainder taken from reference TRBV18 and TRBJ1-5, is NAGVMQNPRHLVRRRGQEARLRCSPMKGHSHVYWYRQLPEEGLKFMVYLQKENIIDESGMPKERFSAEFPKEGPSILRIQQVVRGDSAAYFCASSRRQGDQPQHFGDGTRLSIL.

This rearrangement joins TRBV4-3 to TRBJ2-7; D gene ambiguous. The V and J ends lost 0 bases and 5 bases respectively, with 8 bases between them. The germline gives CDR1 LGHNA, CDR2 YSLEER. The length of the CDR3 is 13 residues. The CDR3 loop is CASSQDPRDEQYF. The DNA for the CDR3 is TGCGCCAGCAGCCAAGATCCCCGGGACGAGCAGTACTTC.

The chain carries TRBV20-1 and TRBJ1-5; 9 bases fit TRBD1. The CDR3 covers 15 residues. Germline CDR1 reads DFQATT; CDR2 reads SNEGSKA (reference sequence). V lost 3 bases to trimming and J lost 0 bases; unmatched junction nucleotides: 3. The CDR3 loop reads CSARMDRGSNQPQHF. In DNA form, the CDR3 reads TGCAGTGCTAGGATGGACAGGGGTAGCAATCAGCCCCAGCATTTT.

Comments on this clonotype: A read error may account for a junction end that differs from germline. The rearrangement uses TRBV2 and TRBJ2-7, with TRBD2 matching over 13 bases. Germline-derived CDR1 and CDR2 are SNHLY and FYNNEI. CDR3 length: 13 amino acids. The CDR3, as DNA: TGTACCAGTAGGACTAGCGGGGGCTTCGAGCAGTACTTC. Its protein product is CTSRTSGGFEQYF. The variable domain in full, completed from reference TRBV2 and TRBJ2-7, reads EPEVTQTPSHQVTQMGQEVILRCVPISNHLYFYWYRQILGQKVEFLVSFYNNEISEKSEIFDDQFSVERPDGSNFTLKIRSTKLEDSAMYFCTSRTSGGFEQYFGPGTRLTVT.

This clonotype has only a few counts. V usage is TRBV21-1 and J usage is TRBJ2-7; the DNA was not compared with TRBD1, the D call given in the table. TRBV21-1 is termed a pseudogene. The CDR3 is 14 amino acids. Here the CDR3 reads CASSPGQGGNEQYF. DNA of the CDR3: TGTGCCAGCAGCCCCGGACAGGGTGGAAACGAGCAGTACTTC.

This clonotype was found once. The chain links TRBV4-1 to TRBJ1-5, with TRBD1 identical over 7 bases. Germline CDR1 is MGHRA and CDR2 is YSYEKL. The CDR3 has 16 amino acids. V lost 0 bases to trimming and J lost 7 bases; unmatched junction nucleotides: 9. In DNA form, the CDR3 reads TGCGCCAGCAGCCAAGATCGAAGACAGGGACACCAGCCCCAGCATTTT. Translating gives CASSQDRRQGHQPQHF.

The chain has TRBV30 and TRBJ2-3; D gene uncertain. Per the germline V gene, CDR1 is GTSNPN and CDR2 is SVGIG (reference sequence). Deletions cut 0 bases from V and 6 bases from J, with 10 bases between. The CDR3 totals 13 residues. The CDR3 DNA sequence: TGTGCCTGGAGTGTATCCATCGCGGATACGCAGTATTTT. This codes for CAWSVSIADTQYF.

The chain links TRBV20-1 to TRBJ1-1; D perhaps matches TRBD1 (6 bases). Per the germline V gene, CDR1 is DFQATT and CDR2 is SNEGSKA (reference sequence). V lost 1 base, J lost 0 bases, and 18 bases lay in between. The CDR3 is 17 residues long. CDR3 nucleotide sequence: TGCAGTGCTAGAGGGTTCCGCAGGGGCGAGATGAACACTGAAGCTTTCTTT. Translating it yields CSARGFRRGEMNTEAFF.

This clonotype was observed a few times. The V call is TRBV29-1, the J call TRBJ2-3; 10 nucleotides agree with TRBD2. CDR1 is SQVTM, CDR2 ANQGSEA, per germline. The V and J ends lost 1 base and 2 bases, in that order; junction bases with no gene match: 12. The CDR3 consists of 18 residues. The CDR3 nucleotides read TGCAGCGTTGAAGGAAGATATAGCGGGGGGCCTCTCACAGATACGCAGTATTTT. Its protein is CSVEGRYSGGPLTDTQYF.

This chain joins TRBV6-1 and TRBJ2-5; the D gene is possibly TRBD1 (6 bases). V dropped 4 bases and J dropped 5 bases, with 14 bases sitting between them. Germline values: CDR1 MNHNS, CDR2 SASEGT. This CDR3 spans 14 amino acids. The DNA of the CDR3 is TGTGCCAGCAGTGGTACAGGGTGGGGGGAGACCCAGTACTTC. Its translation is CASSGTGWGETQYF.

The chain has TRBV2 and TRBJ1-2; 10 bases map to TRBD1. The CDR3 has 16 residues. Trimming removed 10 bases from V and 3 bases from J; junction bases left unmatched: 14. The germline V gene encodes CDR1 SNHLY and CDR2 FYNNEI. The CDR3 nucleotides are TGTGCCACCACGGCCGGGACAGGGGATTCCTACTATGGCTACACCTTC. Translating it yields CATTAGTGDSYYGYTF.